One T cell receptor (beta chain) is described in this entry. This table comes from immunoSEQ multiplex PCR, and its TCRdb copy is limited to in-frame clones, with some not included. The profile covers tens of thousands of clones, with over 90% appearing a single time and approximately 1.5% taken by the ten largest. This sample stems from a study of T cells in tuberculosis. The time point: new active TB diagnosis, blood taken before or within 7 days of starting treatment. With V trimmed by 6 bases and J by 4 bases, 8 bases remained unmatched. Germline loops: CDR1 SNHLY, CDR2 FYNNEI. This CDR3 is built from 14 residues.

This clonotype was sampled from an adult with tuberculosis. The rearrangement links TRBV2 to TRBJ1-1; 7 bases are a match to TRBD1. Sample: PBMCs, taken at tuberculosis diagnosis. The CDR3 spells CASSNTPGGTEAFF. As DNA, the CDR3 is TGTGCCAGCAGCAATACACCAGGGGGCACTGAAGCTTTCTTT.